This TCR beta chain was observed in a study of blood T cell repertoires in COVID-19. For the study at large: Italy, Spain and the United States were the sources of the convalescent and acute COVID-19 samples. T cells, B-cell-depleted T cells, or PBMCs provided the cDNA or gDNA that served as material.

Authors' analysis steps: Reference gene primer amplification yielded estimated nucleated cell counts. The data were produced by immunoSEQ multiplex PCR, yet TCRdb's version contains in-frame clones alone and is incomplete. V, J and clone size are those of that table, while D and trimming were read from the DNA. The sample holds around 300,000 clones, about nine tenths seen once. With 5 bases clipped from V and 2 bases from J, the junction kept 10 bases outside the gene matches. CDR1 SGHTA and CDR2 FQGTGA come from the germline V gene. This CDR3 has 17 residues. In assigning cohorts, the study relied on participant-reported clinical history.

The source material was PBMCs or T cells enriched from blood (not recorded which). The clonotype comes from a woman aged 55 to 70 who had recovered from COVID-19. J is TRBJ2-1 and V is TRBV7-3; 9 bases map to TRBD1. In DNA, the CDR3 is TGTGCCAGCAGCCTGGACAGGGGACCCTCCCCCTACAATGAGCAGTTCTTC. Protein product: CASSLDRGPSPYNEQFF.